Listed here is a single T cell receptor beta chain. Its antigen is still unknown. The junction had 3 bases not matched to a gene; V was cut back by 2 bases and J by 0 bases. The CDR3 is 16 residues long. Germline V CDR1 and CDR2: SGDLS, YYNGEE. This entry is derived from a study of cytomegalovirus exposure and HLA in healthy donors. 13 Jbeta primers and 60 Vbeta primers were used for the PCR. Repertoires were generated with immunoSEQ multiplex PCR, while TCRdb's copy carries only in-frame clones and drops some. The sample yields about 190,000 clones, under 85% seen once. Regarding the study as a whole: Many donors carried some public TCRs, although rarity characterized most TCR sequences. Apart from CMV serostatus, no immune exposure information was available.

The chain combines TRBV9 with TRBJ2-2; 8 nucleotides match TRBD1. Sequenced: PBMCs. The sequence was obtained from a woman between 45 and 65 years old in good health and CMV-seropositive. Here the CDR3 reads CASSVTGGSNTGELFF. CDR3 nucleotide sequence: TGTGCCAGCAGCGTTACAGGGGGATCGAACACCGGGGAGCTGTTTTTT.